This is a list of T cell receptor beta chains from one sample in a study of CD8+ T cells in alopecia areata. Sequencing used immunoSEQ multiplex PCR; TCRdb keeps in-frame clones, though not all of them. The sample gives around 210,000 clones, around 65% of which show up once; 4.2% is in the top ten. The specimen was CD4+ T cells sorted from blood, collected at week 4, from a patient treated with tofacitinib. The receptors stem from a human donor with alopecia areata. The CDR3 runs from the conserved cysteine through the conserved F or W.

>TRBV10-3
CAISDGQSTDTQYF
>TRBV18
CASSFDRGDQPQHF
>TRBV5-1
CASSLNSRTEAFF
>TRBV30
CAWRAPGSYEQYF
>TRBV7-2
CASTDGAGANVLTF
>TRBV7-9
CASNSRQALGYTF
>TRBV5-6
CASSLAAASSYNSPLHF
>TRBV5-1
CASSSRGLPSTDTQYF
>TRBV5-1
CASSLVAGALETQYF
>TRBV2
CASSTSYRGLYGYTF
>TRBV6-5
CASSPLHRTDSPLHF
>TRBV29-1
CSARGTVYGYTF
>TRBV4-3
CASSYTGDTEAFF
>TRBV29-1
CSVDTYTGELFF
>TRBV30
CAWRGYGEQFF
>TRBV29-1
CSGGDTEAFF
>TRBV2
CAINLKETQYF
>TRBV4-1
CASSQRFPGTPSQETQYF
>TRBV29-1
CSVEGRTGSYGYTF
>TRBV11-3
CASSLGQGNSYEQYF
>TRBV29-1
CSAGVSSGANVLTF
>TRBV5-1
CASSSGTSGGRQETQYF
>TRBV30
CAWSEVTGGGQPQHF
>TRBV7-9
CASSLVGVGTARVKETQYF
>TRBV19
CASSRSRGTYGYTF
>TRBV6-6
CASRDQGFRHETQYF
>TRBV30
CAWSVMRGKNPVEQYF
>TRBV11-2
CASSPGYSNYGYTF
>TRBV4-1
CASSQDGRISNQPQHF
>TRBV30
CAWSRTGMSTEAFF
>TRBV7-9
CASSPGPYEQYF
>TRBV29-1
CSVGEVLAEETQYF
>TRBV9
CASSVDGGGNTGELFF
>TRBV7-9
CASIRTSGAETQYF
>TRBV14
CASRKTGGKVGYTF
>TRBV18
CASSPDRDRQYF
>TRBV6-4
CASSAEQRQPQHF
>TRBV2
CASRADTQYF
>TRBV20-1
CSAGTKETQYF